Below are 18 T cell receptor beta chains sequenced from a single sample in a study of blood T cell repertoires in COVID-19. Only in-frame clones appear in the TCRdb table, and some are missing; sequencing was by immunoSEQ multiplex PCR. The table shows under 200,000 clones, with around 80% occurring only once. Specimen: PBMCs or T cells enriched from blood (not recorded which). The receptor set was obtained from a woman in her fifties or sixties who had recovered from COVID-19.

The chain recombines TRBV4-2 with TRBJ2-5; 8 bases match TRBD2. The CDR3 spans 16 residues. Looked up from germline, CDR1 is LGHNA and CDR2 is YNFKEQ. V shed 4 bases and J 2 bases; nucleotides not matched to a gene: 9. CDR3 protein: CASSLGGGGNQETQYF. Written as DNA, the CDR3 is TGTGCCAGCAGCCTTGGAGGCGGGGGGAATCAAGAGACCCAGTACTTC.

The genes are TRBV15 and TRBJ1-1; the D is unclear. The CDR3 extends over 14 amino acids. The V end was cut by 5 bases, the J end by 1 base, with 11 bases between. The V gene's germline CDR1 is LNHNV and CDR2 YYDKDF (reference sequence). CDR3 nucleotides: TGTGCCACCAGCCCTCTCGCGGCGAACACTGAAGCTTTCTTT. It encodes CATSPLAANTEAFF.

This clone was counted only a few times. The chain recombines TRBV5-6 with TRBJ1-4; 8 positions agree with TRBD1. Germline V lookup: CDR1 SGHDT, CDR2 YYEEEE. V trimming: 4 bases; J trimming: 5 bases; junction bases outside the gene matches: 7. The CDR3 covers 15 residues. DNA for the CDR3: TGTGCCAGCAGCAGGGTCGGGACAGGCAATGAAAAACTGTTTTTT. The encoded protein is CASSRVGTGNEKLFF.

The chain has TRBV21-1 and TRBJ1-1. TRBV21-1 is a known pseudogene. This CDR3 has 14 residues. This chain's CDR3 is CASGLRAKNTEAFF. For the CDR3, the DNA is TGTGCCTCAGGCCTGAGGGCAAAGAACACTGAAGCTTTCTTT.

The chain links TRBV19 to TRBJ1-2; D is perhaps TRBD1 (6 bases). This CDR3 region has 13 residues. The germline CDR1 and CDR2 sequences are LNHDA and SQIVND (reference sequence). Trimming shortened V by 10 bases and J by 8 bases, and 20 bases separated the two germline ends. CDR3 sequence: CATNSGTWMGYTF. The CDR3, as DNA: TGTGCCACCAACTCCGGGACATGGATGGGCTACACCTTC.

This chain links TRBV7-6 with TRBJ2-3; TRBD2 aligns across 8 bases. Germline V gene sequence: CDR1 SGHVS, CDR2 FNYEAQ. The J segment lost 0 bases and the V segment lost 2 bases, leaving 1 base of the junction unmatched. This CDR3 contains 15 residues. Written as DNA, the CDR3 is TGTGCCAGCAGCTTACTAGCGGGCAGCACAGATACGCAGTATTTT. Amino acids: CASSLLAGSTDTQYF.

The chain carries TRBV9 and TRBJ1-1; no clear D gene. The CDR3 spans 12 residues. Trimming cost V 4 bases and J 3 bases, with 7 bases left between them. Germline loops: CDR1 SGDLS, CDR2 YYNGEE. Here the CDR3 reads CASSSLDTEAFF. The CDR3 coding sequence is TGTGCCAGCAGCTCCCTAGACACTGAAGCTTTCTTT.

The J gene is TRBJ1-4, the V gene TRBV5-1; D may be TRBD1 (6 bases). In germline, CDR1 is SGHRS, CDR2 YFSETQ. The CDR3 is 14 residues long. V was pared by 2 bases and J by 5 bases, with 10 bases between. The CDR3 DNA reads as TGCGCCAGCAGCTTCCGGGACACCAATGAAAAACTGTTTTTT. Its translation: CASSFRDTNEKLFF.

This rearrangement joins TRBV6-5 to TRBJ2-7; 10 bases match TRBD2. After removal of 6 bases from V and 3 bases from J, the junction contained 8 bases not matched to a gene. This CDR3 has 15 amino acids. CDR1 is MNHEY, CDR2 SVGAGI, per germline. The CDR3 nucleotides are TGTGCCAGCAGCGGGCTTAGCGGGGGGTTCTACGAGCAGTACTTC. Residues: CASSGLSGGFYEQYF.

This chain uses TRBV2 with TRBJ1-6; 9 positions agree with TRBD1. This CDR3 has 16 residues. Losses at the gene ends were 6 bases for V and 10 bases for J; bases not matched to a gene: 13. CDR1 is SNHLY and CDR2 is FYNNEI in the germline V gene. CDR3 DNA: TGTGCCAGCAGATCCGGGACAGGGAGGTCAGGGTCACCCCTCCACTTT. Its protein product is CASRSGTGRSGSPLHF.

V usage is TRBV3-1 (or the pseudogene TRBV3-2) and J usage is TRBJ2-7; perhaps TRBD2 as D (5 bases). CDR3 length: 18 amino acids. The germline V gene encodes CDR1 LGHDT and CDR2 YNNKEL (reference sequence). Between the trimmed V and J ends, which lost 1 base and 4 bases, there was a span of 23 bases. This CDR3 is CASSQGLAARGLPYEQYF. The CDR3 DNA follows: TGTGCCAGCAGCCAAGGATTGGCGGCACGGGGATTGCCTTACGAGCAGTACTTC.

This chain connects TRBV11-3 to TRBJ2-7; 8 bases align to TRBD1. This CDR3 contains 16 residues. The V gene end was trimmed by 1 base and the J gene end by 5 bases; junction bases not matched to a gene: 10. The germline V gene encodes CDR1 SGHNT and CDR2 YENEEA. CDR3 DNA: TGTGCCAGCAGCTTAGCCGCAGGGGGCGAGAGCCACGAGCAGTACTTC. Translating gives CASSLAAGGESHEQYF.

V gene TRBV2 combines with J gene TRBJ1-3; tentative D call: TRBD1 (6 bases). Trimming left V 3 bases short and J 1 base short, with 13 bases between. The CDR3 has 16 amino acids. Germline CDR1 SNHLY, CDR2 FYNNEI. The CDR3 is CASSEGGASSGNTIYF. The CDR3 region has the DNA TGTGCCAGCAGTGAGGGGGGGGCCTCATCTGGAAACACCATATATTTT.

This clone was recorded once. The chain couples TRBV9 to TRBJ2-1, with 10 bases aligning to TRBD2. The V gene's germline CDR1 is SGDLS and CDR2 YYNGEE. The CDR3 extends over 16 amino acids. V lost 3 bases, J lost 2 bases, and 5 bases stayed unmatched. The CDR3 nucleotides are TGTGCCAGCAGCGCTAGCGGGGGATTCACCTACAATGAGCAGTTCTTC. Its protein is CASSASGGFTYNEQFF.

This chain links TRBV19 with TRBJ1-1; 8 bases map to TRBD1. V lost 4 bases, J lost 1 base, and 11 bases stayed unmatched. The CDR3 spans 17 residues. Germline V gene data show CDR1 as LNHDA and CDR2 as SQIVND (reference sequence). CDR3 amino acids: CASSNNAGGPENTEAFF. The CDR3 coding sequence is TGTGCCAGTAGTAACAACGCAGGGGGCCCGGAGAACACTGAAGCTTTCTTT.

The V and J genes are TRBV4-1 and TRBJ2-7; 7 bases line up with TRBD2. V was pared by 0 bases and J by 0 bases, with 5 bases of the junction left unmatched. The germline CDR1 and CDR2 sequences are MGHRA and YSYEKL. There are 16 residues in the CDR3. The CDR3 here is CASSQDRDYHSYEQYF. The CDR3 nucleotides are TGCGCCAGCAGCCAAGATAGGGACTACCACTCCTACGAGCAGTACTTC.

This chain joins TRBV3-1 (or the pseudogene TRBV3-2) and TRBJ1-1; D is unclear. This CDR3 comprises 17 residues. Trimming left V 0 bases short and J 1 base short, with 15 bases between. From germline, CDR1 is LGHDT and CDR2 YNNKEL (reference sequence). The CDR3 loop reads CASSQDGGATRNTEAFF. The DNA of the CDR3 is TGTGCCAGCAGCCAAGATGGTGGAGCAACTAGGAACACTGAAGCTTTCTTT.

The J gene is TRBJ1-1, the V gene TRBV5-1; 8 bases align to TRBD1. This CDR3 region has 13 residues. The germline V gene encodes CDR1 SGHRS and CDR2 YFSETQ. Trimming cost V 7 bases and J 0 bases; bases outside gene matches: 2. CDR3 sequence (DNA): TGCGCCAGCTCGACAGGGGTGAACACTGAAGCTTTCTTT. Its protein is CASSTGVNTEAFF.